The source of this T cell receptor (beta chain) is a study of vaccination and CD4 T cells after COVID-19. At the Johns Hopkins FTIC core, DNA taken from cultured CD4+ T cells was sequenced by way of the Oncomine TCR Beta short-read assay. TCRdb itself ran the PCR reads through MiXCR, one entry per CDR3 protein. This sample carries 15,000 to 20,000 distinct CDR3 sequences, 45% to 50% of them seen once, and the ten largest clones take 3.5% to 4.5%. As regards this clonotype: The antigen is not known.

Treatment meaning: approximately 9-day PBMC culture with coronavirus spike peptide pools or control peptides (ViraFEST assay). The authors cultured about 2.2 million PBMCs per well with roughly 9.8 IU/ml IL-2 and 8 to 10 ug/ml peptide pools. Per the germline V gene, CDR1 is MNHNS and CDR2 is SASEGT. The trim removed 3 bases at V and 3 bases at J, leaving 5 bases unmatched. CDR3 size: 16 residues. This TCR came from a human donor who had recovered from COVID-19. The source was CD4+ T cells from blood, cultured in vitro, collected before SARS-CoV-2 vaccination. The J gene is TRBJ1-2, the V gene TRBV6-1, with 12 bases matching TRBD1. The CDR3 region is CASSEGTGGRYYGYTF. DNA of the CDR3: TGTGCCAGCAGTGAGGGGACAGGGGGCCGGTACTATGGCTACACCTTC.